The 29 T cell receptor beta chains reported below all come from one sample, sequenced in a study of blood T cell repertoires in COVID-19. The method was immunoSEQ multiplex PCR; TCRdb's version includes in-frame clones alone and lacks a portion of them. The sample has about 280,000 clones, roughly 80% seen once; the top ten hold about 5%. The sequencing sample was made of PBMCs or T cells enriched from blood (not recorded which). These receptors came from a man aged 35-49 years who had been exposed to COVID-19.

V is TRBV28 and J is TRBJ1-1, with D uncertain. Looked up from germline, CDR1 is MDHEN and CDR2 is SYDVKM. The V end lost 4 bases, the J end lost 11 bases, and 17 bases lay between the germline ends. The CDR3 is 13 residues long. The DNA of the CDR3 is TGTGCCAGCAGTTCCCGGGCGACAAGAGGGGCTTTCTTT. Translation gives CASSSRATRGAFF.

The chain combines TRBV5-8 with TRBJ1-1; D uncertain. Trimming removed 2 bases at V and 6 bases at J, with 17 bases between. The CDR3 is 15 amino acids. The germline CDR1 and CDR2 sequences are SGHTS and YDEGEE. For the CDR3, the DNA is TGTGCCAGCAGCTTAGGAGGGCATTTGGTCTCTGAAGCTTTCTTT. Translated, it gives CASSLGGHLVSEAFF.

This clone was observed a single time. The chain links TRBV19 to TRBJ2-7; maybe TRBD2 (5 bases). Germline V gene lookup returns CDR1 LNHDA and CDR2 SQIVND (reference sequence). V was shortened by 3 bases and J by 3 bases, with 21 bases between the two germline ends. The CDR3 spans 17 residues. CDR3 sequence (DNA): TGTGCCAGTAGTATTGCGGGTGGAGTCACCCGCAACTACGAGCAGTACTTC. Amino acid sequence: CASSIAGGVTRNYEQYF.

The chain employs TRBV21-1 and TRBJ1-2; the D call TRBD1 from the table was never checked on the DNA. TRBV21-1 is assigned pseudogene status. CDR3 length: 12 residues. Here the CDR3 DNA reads TGTGCCAGAGGACAGGGAATGTATGGCTACACCTTC. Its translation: CARGQGMYGYTF.

The CDR3 loop is CASSIWDRASTEAFF. CDR3 coding DNA: TGTGCCAGTAGTATTTGGGACAGGGCCTCCACTGAAGCTTTCTTT. V and J are TRBV19 and TRBJ1-1; 9 bases match TRBD1. Germline V gene sequence: CDR1 LNHDA, CDR2 SQIVND (reference sequence). This CDR3 spans 15 amino acids. The V segment lost 3 bases and the J segment 4 bases; nucleotides outside the gene matches: 6.

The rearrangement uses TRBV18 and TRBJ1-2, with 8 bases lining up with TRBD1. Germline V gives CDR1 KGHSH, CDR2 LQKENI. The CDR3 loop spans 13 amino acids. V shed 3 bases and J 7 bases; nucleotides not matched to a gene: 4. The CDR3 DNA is TGTGCCAGCTCACCGGACAGGGAGCGTGGCTACACCTTC. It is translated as CASSPDRERGYTF.

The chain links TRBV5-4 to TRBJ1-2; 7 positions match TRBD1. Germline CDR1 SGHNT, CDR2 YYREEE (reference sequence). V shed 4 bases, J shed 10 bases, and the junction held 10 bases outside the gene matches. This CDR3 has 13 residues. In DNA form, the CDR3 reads TGTGCCAGCAGCGGACCGGGACAGAGGTACTACACCTTC. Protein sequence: CASSGPGQRYYTF. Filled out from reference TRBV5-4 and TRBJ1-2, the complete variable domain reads ETGVTQSPTHLIKTRGQQVTLRCSSQSGHNTVSWYQQALGQGPQFIFQYYREEENGRGNFPPRFSGLQFPNYSSELNVNALELDDSALYLCASSGPGQRYYTFGSGTRLTVV.

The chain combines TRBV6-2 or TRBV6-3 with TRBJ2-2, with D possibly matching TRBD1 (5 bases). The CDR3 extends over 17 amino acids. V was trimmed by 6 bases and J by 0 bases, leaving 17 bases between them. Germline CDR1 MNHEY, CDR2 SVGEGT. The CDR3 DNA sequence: TGTGCCAGCAGCAGCCCCCCGCACAGGCCGAACACCGGGGAGCTGTTTTTT. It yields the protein CASSSPPHRPNTGELFF.

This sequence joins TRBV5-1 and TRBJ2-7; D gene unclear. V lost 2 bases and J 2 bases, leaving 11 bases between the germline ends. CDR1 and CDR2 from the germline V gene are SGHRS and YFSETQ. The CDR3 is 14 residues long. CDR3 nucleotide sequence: TGCGCCAGCAGCTTATCTGATCCTACCTACGAGCAGTACTTC. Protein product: CASSLSDPTYEQYF.

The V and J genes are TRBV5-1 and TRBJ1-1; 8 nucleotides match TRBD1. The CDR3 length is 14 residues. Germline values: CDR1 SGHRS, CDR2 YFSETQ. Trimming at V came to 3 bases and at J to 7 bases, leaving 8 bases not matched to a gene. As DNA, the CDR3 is TGCGCCAGCAGCTCCATGAGACAGGGGCTTGAAGCTTTCTTT. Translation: CASSSMRQGLEAFF.

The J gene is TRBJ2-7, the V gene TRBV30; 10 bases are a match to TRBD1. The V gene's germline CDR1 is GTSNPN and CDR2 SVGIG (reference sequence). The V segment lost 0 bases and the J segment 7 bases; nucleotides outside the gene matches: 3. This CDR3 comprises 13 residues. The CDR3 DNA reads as TGTGCCTGGAGTGTGGGACAGGGGTATGAGCAGTACTTC. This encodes CAWSVGQGYEQYF.

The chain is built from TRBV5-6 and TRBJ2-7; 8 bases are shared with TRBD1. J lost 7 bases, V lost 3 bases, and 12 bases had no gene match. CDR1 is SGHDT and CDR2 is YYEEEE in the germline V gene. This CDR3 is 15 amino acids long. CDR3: CASSSQGAGHLEQYF. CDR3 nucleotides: TGTGCCAGCAGCTCCCAGGGGGCAGGCCACTTGGAGCAGTACTTC.

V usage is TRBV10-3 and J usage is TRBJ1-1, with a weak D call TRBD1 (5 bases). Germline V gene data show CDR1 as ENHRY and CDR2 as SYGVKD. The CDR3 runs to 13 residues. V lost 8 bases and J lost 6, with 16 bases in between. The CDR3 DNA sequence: TGTGCCATCTGGGAAAAGGGGTACCCTGAAGCTTTCTTT. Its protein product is CAIWEKGYPEAFF.

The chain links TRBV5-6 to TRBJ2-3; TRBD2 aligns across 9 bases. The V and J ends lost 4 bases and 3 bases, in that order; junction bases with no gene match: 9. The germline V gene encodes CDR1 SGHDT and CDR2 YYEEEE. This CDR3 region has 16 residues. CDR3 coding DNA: TGTGCCAGCAGCCCCCGCGGGAGGGGATTTACAGATACGCAGTATTTT. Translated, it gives CASSPRGRGFTDTQYF.

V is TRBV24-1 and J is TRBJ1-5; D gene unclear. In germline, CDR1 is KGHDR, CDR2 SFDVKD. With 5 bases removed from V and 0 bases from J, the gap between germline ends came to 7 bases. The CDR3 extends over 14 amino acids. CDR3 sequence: CATSADYSNQPQHF. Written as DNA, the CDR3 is TGTGCCACCAGTGCAGATTATAGCAATCAGCCCCAGCATTTT.

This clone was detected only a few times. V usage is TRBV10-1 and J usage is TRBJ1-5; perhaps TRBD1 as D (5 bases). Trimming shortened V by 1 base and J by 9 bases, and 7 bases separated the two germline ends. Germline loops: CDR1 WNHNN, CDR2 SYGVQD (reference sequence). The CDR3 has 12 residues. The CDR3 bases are TGCGCCAGCAGTGAGTGGGGGGGGCCCCAGCATTTT. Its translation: CASSEWGGPQHF.

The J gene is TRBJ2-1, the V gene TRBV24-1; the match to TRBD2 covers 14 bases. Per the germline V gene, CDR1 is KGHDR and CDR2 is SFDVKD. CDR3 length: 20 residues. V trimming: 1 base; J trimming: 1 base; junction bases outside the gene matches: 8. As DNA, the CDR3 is TGTGCCACCAGTGATTTCCGCGGACTAGCGGGAGGCCGTTCCTACAATGAGCAGTTCTTC. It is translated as CATSDFRGLAGGRSYNEQFF.

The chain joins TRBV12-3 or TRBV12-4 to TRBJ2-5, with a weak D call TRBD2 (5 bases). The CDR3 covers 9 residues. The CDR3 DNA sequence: TGTGTAAGCGGAGAGACCCAGTACTTC. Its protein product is CVSGETQYF.

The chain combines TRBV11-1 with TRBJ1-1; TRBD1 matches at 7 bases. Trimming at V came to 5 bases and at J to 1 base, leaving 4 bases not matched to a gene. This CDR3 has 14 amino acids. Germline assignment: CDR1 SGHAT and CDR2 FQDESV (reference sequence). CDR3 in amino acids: CASSARTGNTEAFF. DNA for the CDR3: TGTGCCAGCAGCGCCCGGACAGGGAACACTGAAGCTTTCTTT.

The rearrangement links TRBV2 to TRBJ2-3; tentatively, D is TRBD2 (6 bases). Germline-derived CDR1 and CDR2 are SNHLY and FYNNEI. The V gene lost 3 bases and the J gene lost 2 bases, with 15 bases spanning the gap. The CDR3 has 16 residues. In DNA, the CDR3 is TGTGCCAGCAGTGATGCTAGGAGGGAGCACACAGATACGCAGTATTTT. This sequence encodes CASSDARREHTDTQYF.

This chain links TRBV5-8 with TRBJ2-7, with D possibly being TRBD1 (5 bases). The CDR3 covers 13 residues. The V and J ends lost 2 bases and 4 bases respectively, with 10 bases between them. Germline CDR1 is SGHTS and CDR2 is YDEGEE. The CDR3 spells CASSFDTGYEQYF. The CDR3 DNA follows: TGTGCCAGCAGCTTCGACACAGGTTACGAGCAGTACTTC.

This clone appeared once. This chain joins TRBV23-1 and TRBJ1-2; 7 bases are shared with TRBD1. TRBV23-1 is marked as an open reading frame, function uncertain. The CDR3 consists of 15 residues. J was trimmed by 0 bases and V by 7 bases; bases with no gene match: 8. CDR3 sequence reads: CASIPMGQTNYGYTF. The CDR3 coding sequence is TGCGCCAGCATTCCGATGGGACAGACTAACTATGGCTACACCTTC.

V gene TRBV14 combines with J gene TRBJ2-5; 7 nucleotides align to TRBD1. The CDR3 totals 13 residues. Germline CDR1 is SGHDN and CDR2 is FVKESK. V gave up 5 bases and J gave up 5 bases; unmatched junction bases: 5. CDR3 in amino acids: CASSLGGRETQYF. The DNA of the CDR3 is TGTGCCAGCAGCTTAGGGGGCCGGGAGACCCAGTACTTC. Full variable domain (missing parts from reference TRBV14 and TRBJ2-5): EAGVTQFPSHSVIEKGQTVTLRCDPISGHDNLYWYRRVMGKEIKFLLHFVKESKQDESGMPNNRFLAERTGGTYSTLKVQPAELEDSGVYFCASSLGGRETQYFGPGTRLLVL.

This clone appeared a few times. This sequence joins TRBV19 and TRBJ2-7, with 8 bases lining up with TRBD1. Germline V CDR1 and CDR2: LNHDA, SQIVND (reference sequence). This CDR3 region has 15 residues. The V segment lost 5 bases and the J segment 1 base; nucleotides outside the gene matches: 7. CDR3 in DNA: TGTGCCAGTAGTGACAGGACAGGGAGGTCCTACGAGCAGTACTTC. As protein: CASSDRTGRSYEQYF.

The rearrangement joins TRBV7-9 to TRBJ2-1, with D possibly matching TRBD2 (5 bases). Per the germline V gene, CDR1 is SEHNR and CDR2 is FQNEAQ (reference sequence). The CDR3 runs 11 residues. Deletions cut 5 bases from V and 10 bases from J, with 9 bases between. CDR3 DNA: TGTGCCAGCAGCGAGGAGCGGGAGCAGTTCTTC. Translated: CASSEEREQFF.

The CDR3 DNA reads as TGTGCCAGTAGTAGGATCTGGACAGGGGGAGATCAGCCCCAGCATTTT. Its translation is CASSRIWTGGDQPQHF. This chain connects TRBV19 to TRBJ1-5; 10 bases line up with TRBD1. With V trimmed by 4 bases and J by 5 bases, 8 bases remained unmatched. The CDR3 spans 16 residues. Germline V gene lookup returns CDR1 LNHDA and CDR2 SQIVND (reference sequence).

As DNA, the CDR3 is TGTGCCAGCAGCAATGGTTGGGGGCTTCGGGATAATTCACCCCTCCACTTT. Protein product: CASSNGWGLRDNSPLHF. The chain combines TRBV21-1 with TRBJ1-6; TRBD1 is taken as the D call from the table, unchecked against the DNA. TRBV21-1 is deemed a pseudogene. There are 17 residues in the CDR3.

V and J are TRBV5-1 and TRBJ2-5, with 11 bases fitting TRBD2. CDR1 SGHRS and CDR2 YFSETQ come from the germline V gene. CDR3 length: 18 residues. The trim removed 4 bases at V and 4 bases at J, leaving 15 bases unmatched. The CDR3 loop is CASSLRTSGPRWGETQYF. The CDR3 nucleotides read TGCGCCAGCAGCCTCAGGACTAGCGGGCCCCGATGGGGAGAGACCCAGTACTTC.

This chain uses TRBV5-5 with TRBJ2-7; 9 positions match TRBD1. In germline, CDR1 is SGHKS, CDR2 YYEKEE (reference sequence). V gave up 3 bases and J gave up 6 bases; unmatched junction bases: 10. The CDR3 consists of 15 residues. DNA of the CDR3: TGTGCCAGCAGCTCGCCGGGACAGGGAGTGGTCGAGCAGTACTTC. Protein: CASSSPGQGVVEQYF.